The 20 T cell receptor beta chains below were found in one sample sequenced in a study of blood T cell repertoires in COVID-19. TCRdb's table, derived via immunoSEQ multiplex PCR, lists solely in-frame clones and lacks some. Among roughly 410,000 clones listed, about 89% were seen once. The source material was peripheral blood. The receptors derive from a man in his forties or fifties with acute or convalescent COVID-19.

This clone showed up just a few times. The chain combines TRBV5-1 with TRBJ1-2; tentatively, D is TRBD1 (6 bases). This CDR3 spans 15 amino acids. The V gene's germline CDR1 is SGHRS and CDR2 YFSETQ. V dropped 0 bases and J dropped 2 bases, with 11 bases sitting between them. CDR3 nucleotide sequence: TGCGCCAGCAGCTTGGGTGGGACACGGAACTATGGCTACACCTTC. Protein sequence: CASSLGGTRNYGYTF.

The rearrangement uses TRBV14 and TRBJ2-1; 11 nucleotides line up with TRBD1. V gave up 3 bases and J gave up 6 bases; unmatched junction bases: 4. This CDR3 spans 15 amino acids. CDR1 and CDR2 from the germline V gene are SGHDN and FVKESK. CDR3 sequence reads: CASSHGQGAGNEQFF. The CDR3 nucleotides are TGTGCCAGCAGCCACGGACAGGGGGCTGGCAATGAGCAGTTCTTC.

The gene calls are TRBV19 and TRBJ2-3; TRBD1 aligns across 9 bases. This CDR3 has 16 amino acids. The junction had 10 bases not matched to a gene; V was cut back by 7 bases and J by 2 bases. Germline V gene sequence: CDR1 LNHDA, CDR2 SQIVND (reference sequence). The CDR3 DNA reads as TGTGCCAGTATTGGGGCCGGACAGGGGCCCACAGATACGCAGTATTTT. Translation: CASIGAGQGPTDTQYF. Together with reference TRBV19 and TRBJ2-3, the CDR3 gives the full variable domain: DGGITQSPKYLFRKEGQNVTLSCEQNLNHDAMYWYRQDPGQGLRLIYYSQIVNDFQKGDIAEGYSVSREKKESFPLTVTSAQKNPTAFYLCASIGAGQGPTDTQYFGPGTRLTVL.

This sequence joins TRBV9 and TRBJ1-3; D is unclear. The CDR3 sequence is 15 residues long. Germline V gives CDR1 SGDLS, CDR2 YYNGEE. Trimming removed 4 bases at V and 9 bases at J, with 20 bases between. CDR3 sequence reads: CASSSTPDFPPTIYF. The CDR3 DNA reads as TGTGCCAGCAGCTCCACCCCGGACTTCCCTCCCACCATATATTTT.

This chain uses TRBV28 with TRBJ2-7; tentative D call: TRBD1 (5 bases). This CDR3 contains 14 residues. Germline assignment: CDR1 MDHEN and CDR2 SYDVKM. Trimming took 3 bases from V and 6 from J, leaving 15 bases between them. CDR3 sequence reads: CASSLRRAMSEQYF. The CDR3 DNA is TGTGCCAGCAGTTTGCGCAGGGCAATGAGCGAGCAGTACTTC.

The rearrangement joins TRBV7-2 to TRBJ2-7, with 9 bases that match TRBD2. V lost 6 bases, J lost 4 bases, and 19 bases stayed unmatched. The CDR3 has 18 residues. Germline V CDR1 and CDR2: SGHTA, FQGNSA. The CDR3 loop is CASSHPGTPSGRRYEQYF. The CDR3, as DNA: TGTGCCAGCAGTCATCCAGGGACCCCAAGCGGGAGGCGTTACGAGCAGTACTTC. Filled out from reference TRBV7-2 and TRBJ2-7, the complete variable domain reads GAGVSQSPSNKVTEKGKDVELRCDPISGHTALYWYRQSLGQGLEFLIYFQGNSAPDKSGLPSDRFSAERTGGSVSTLTIQRTQQEDSAVYLCASSHPGTPSGRRYEQYFGPGTRLTVT.

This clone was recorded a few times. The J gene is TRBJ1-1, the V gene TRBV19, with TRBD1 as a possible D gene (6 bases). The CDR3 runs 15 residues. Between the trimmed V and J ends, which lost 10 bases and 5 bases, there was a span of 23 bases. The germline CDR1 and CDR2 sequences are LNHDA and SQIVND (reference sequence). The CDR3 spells CATLTPFGGRTEAFF. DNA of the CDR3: TGTGCCACCTTAACGCCTTTCGGGGGGCGGACTGAAGCTTTCTTT.

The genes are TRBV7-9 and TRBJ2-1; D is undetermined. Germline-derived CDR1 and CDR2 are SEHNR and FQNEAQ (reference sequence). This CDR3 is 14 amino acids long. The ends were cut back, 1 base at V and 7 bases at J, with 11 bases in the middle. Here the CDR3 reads CASSLGSPVNEQFF. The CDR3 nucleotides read TGTGCCAGCAGCTTAGGAAGTCCGGTAAATGAGCAGTTCTTC.

The CDR3 DNA reads TGCAGCGCCTCAGTACAGGGGGCATCCGGGGAGCTGTTTTTT. Its translation is CSASVQGASGELFF. The chain couples TRBV29-1 to TRBJ2-2, with 9 nucleotides matching TRBD1. CDR1 and CDR2 from the germline V gene are SQVTM and ANQGSEA. The CDR3 consists of 14 residues. Trimming cost V 7 bases and J 6 bases; bases outside gene matches: 9.

CDR3 in DNA: TGTGCCAGCAGCCAAGAGAAAAGGGGCCGGGACTACTACGAGCAGTACTTC. This encodes CASSQEKRGRDYYEQYF. The chain uses TRBV3-1 (or the pseudogene TRBV3-2) and TRBJ2-7, with 7 bases that match TRBD2. The CDR3 runs 17 residues. The V gene end was trimmed by 0 bases and the J gene end by 3 bases; junction bases not matched to a gene: 11. Looked up from germline, CDR1 is LGHDT and CDR2 is YNNKEL (reference sequence).

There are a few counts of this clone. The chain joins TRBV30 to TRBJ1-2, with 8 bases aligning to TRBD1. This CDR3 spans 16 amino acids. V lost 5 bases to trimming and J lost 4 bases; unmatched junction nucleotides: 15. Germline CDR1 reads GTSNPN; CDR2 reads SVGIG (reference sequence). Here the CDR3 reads CAWDPTGTGNPYGYTF. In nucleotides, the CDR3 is TGTGCCTGGGACCCGACCGGGACAGGAAACCCCTATGGCTACACCTTC.

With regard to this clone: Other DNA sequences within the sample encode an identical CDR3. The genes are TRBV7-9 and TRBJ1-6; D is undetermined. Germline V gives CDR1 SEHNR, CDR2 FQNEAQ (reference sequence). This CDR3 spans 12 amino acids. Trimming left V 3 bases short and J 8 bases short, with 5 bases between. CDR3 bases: TGTGCCAGCAGCTTCGGGGATTCACCCCTCCACTTT. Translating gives CASSFGDSPLHF.

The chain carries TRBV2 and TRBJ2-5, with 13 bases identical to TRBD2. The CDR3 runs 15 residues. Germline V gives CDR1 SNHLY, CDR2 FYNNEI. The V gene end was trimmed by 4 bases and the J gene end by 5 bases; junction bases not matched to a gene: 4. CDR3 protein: CASSGTSGSYETQYF. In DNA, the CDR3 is TGTGCCAGCAGTGGGACTAGCGGGAGTTACGAGACCCAGTACTTC.

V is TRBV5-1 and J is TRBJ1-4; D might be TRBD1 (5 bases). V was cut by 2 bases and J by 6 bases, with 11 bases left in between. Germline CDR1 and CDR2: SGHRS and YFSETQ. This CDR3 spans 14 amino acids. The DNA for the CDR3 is TGCGCCAGCAGCTTAAGGCAGGGTTATGAAAAACTGTTTTTT. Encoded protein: CASSLRQGYEKLFF.

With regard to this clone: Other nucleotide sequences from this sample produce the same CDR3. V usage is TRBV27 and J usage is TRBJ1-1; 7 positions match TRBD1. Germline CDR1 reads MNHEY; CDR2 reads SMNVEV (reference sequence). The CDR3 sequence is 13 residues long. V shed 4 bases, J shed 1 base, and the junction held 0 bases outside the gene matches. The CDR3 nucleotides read TGTGCCAGCAGTTGGACAGGGAACACTGAAGCTTTCTTT. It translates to CASSWTGNTEAFF.

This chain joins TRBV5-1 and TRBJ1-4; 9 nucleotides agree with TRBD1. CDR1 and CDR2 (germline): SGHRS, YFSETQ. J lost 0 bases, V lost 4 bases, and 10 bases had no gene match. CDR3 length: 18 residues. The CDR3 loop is CASSVGTGTYTTNEKLFF. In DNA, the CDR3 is TGCGCCAGCAGCGTCGGGACAGGGACTTATACAACTAATGAAAAACTGTTTTTT.

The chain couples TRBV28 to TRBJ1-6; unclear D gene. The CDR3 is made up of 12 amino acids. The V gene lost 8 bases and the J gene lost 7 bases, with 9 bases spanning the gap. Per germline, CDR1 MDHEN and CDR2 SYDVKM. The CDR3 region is CASRQANSPLHF. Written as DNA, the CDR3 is TGTGCCAGCCGGCAGGCAAATTCACCCCTCCACTTT.

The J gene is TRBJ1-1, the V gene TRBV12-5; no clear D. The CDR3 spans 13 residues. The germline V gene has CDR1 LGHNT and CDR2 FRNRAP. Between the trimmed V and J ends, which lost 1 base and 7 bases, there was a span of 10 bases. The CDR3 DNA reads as TGTGCTAGTGGTTTGGCAGGACGGGATGAAGCTTTCTTT. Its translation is CASGLAGRDEAFF.

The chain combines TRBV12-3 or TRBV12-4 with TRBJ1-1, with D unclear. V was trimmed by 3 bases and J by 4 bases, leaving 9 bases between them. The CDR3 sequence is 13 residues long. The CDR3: CASSFGGITEAFF. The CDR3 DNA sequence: TGTGCCAGCAGTTTCGGAGGGATCACTGAAGCTTTCTTT.

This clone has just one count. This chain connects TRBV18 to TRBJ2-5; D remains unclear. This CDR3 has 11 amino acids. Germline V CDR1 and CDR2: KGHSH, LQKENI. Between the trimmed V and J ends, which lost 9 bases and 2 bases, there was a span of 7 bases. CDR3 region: CASLEQETQYF. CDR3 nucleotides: TGTGCCAGTTTAGAGCAAGAGACCCAGTACTTC.